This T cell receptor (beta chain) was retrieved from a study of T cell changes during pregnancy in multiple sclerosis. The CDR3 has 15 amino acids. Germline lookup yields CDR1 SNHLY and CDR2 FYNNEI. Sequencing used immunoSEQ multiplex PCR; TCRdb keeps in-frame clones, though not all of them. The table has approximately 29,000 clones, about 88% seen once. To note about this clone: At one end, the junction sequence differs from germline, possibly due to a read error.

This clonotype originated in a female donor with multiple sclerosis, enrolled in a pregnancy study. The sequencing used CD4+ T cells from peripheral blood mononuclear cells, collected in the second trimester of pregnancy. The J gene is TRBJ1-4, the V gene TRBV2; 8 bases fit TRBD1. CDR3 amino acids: CASSEVGQGGERLFF. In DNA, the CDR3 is TGTGCCAGCAGTGAGGTCGGACAGGGAGGGGAAAGACTGTTTTTT.